This T cell receptor (beta chain) stems from a study of blood T cell repertoires in COVID-19. Study-level information: T cells, B-cell-depleted T cells, or PBMCs supplied cDNA or gDNA.

Authors' analysis steps: It was from reference gene primer amplification that nucleated cell counts were estimated. The assay was immunoSEQ multiplex PCR, and TCRdb's table has in-frame clones only and misses some. The DNA gave D and trimming, while V, J and clone size come from that table. The table lists some 270,000 clones, approximately 85% of them singletons, with 11% in the top ten. Germline CDR1 is KGHSH and CDR2 is LQKENI. The CDR3 loop spans 15 amino acids. V gave up 4 bases and J gave up 1 base; unmatched junction bases: 2. This clone was seen only once. This TCR derives from a woman aged 65 to 85 with acute or convalescent COVID-19. This sequence joins TRBV18 and TRBJ2-3; the match to TRBD2 covers 10 bases. The specimen sequenced was peripheral blood. The CDR3 loop is CASSQSGGGTDTQYF. CDR3 in DNA: TGTGCCAGCTCACAGAGCGGGGGGGGCACAGATACGCAGTATTTT.